The clone carrying this TCR beta chain was counted many times. Its antigen is unidentified. This sample stems from a study of spatial heterogeneity in lung cancer. Study observations and caveats: Counts of expanded intratumoral alpha and beta TCRs tracked tumor mutation counts.

Deletions cut 1 base from V and 7 bases from J, with 11 bases between. CDR3 length: 13 residues. Using its own MiXCR run on the 5' RACE reads, TCRdb lists one record per CDR3 protein. The data contain roughly 4,700 distinct CDR3 sequences, roughly 30% of them singletons. Time point given: sample taken at primary tumor resection. Whole RNA, which was extracted from tumor, nontumor lung tissue or frozen PBMC, was sequenced without any cell sorting. Source: lung tumor tissue, taken at surgery. J is TRBJ2-7 and V is TRBV12-3 or TRBV12-4, with D maybe TRBD2 (5 bases). The clonotype comes from a male donor with early-stage non-small cell lung cancer. This CDR3 is CASSLVGIQEQYF. In nucleotides, the CDR3 is TGTGCCAGCAGTTTAGTCGGGATCCAGGAGCAGTACTTC.